A selection of T cell receptor beta chains follows, all from one sample in a study of beta chain features in type 1 diabetes. The repertoire was sequenced with immunoSEQ multiplex PCR; TCRdb's copy has only in-frame clones and lacks some. Of approximately 37,000 clones in the sample, about 64% were seen once. The sample consisted of Tregs from blood. These receptors all come from a woman in her 30s in good health. Both conserved end residues are part of each CDR3. Fields, in order: J gene, V gene, CDR3 protein.

>TRBJ2-7|TRBV29-1
CSVGYRDRGFYEQYF
>TRBJ1-1|TRBV27
CASSTVVRTEAFF
>TRBJ1-4|TRBV9
CASSFRGTGAEKLFF
>TRBJ2-1|TRBV11-2
CASSLVFQRRGNEQFF
>TRBJ2-7|TRBV7-2
CASSLMGRTGGRYEQYF
>TRBJ2-1|TRBV11-1
CASSFTDNNEQFF
>TRBJ2-1|TRBV29-1
CSVEEGGDEQFF
>TRBJ2-5|TRBV7-2
CASSITGNRGETQYF
>TRBJ2-7|TRBV15
CATSRDSGDSYEQYF
>-|TRBV7-8
CASSSTRDTSYEQYF
>TRBJ2-7|TRBV30
CAWNGVPANYEQYF
>TRBJ2-1|TRBV5-1
CASSPGLAGVYSYNEQFF
>TRBJ1-2|TRBV28
CASSFFGGRTNYGYTF
>TRBJ1-2|TRBV7-2
CASSFTGTGYTF
>TRBJ2-7|TRBV2
CASKSRDRGTYEQYF
>TRBJ2-3|TRBV5-4
CASSFTSGDEDTQYF
>TRBJ2-7|TRBV19
CASMDSNSYEQYF
>TRBJ2-3|TRBV11-3
CASSFRDSLDTQYF
>TRBJ1-1|TRBV27
CASSLSFGQGRAFF
>TRBJ2-2|TRBV18
CASSPPGVNTGELFF
>TRBJ1-1|TRBV6-5
CASSVLQSNTEAFF
>TRBJ1-5|TRBV4-3
CASSRWSNQPQHF
>TRBJ2-6|TRBV7-9
CASVPQGAAMTPNVLTF
>TRBJ1-5|TRBV28
CASSTGVRLYSNQPQHF
>TRBJ2-1|TRBV6-5
CASSPGGGGNEQFF
>TRBJ2-1|TRBV18
CASSPLLRRRRSAPSSYNEQFF
>TRBJ2-7|TRBV6-6
CASQKGASSYEQYF
>TRBJ2-1|TRBV27
CASSLKPDSPSGEFF
>TRBJ2-3|TRBV19
CASSGLASSGTDTQYF
>TRBJ2-4|TRBV10-3
CAISDEQQNIQYF
>TRBJ2-7|TRBV27
CASSLLAGASYEQYF
>TRBJ2-7|TRBV10-3
CAIKDTSYEQYF
>TRBJ1-2|TRBV4-2
CASSQDHFGRDGNYGYTF
>TRBJ2-3|TRBV6-1
CATEGSTDTQYF
>TRBJ2-3|TRBV5-1
CASSRGTGTSLTDTQYF
>TRBJ2-1|TRBV4-3
CASSQEPSGGEQFF
>TRBJ2-1|TRBV7-9
CASSLEGAGRFF
>TRBJ1-2|TRBV6-6
CASSSWTGNGYTF
>TRBJ2-1|TRBV7-8
CASSLKGLAGAGTYNEQFF
>TRBJ1-2|TRBV18
CASSPRNYGYTF
>TRBJ1-3|TRBV29-1
CSVDTGGTPGNTIYF
>TRBJ2-7|TRBV19
CASSTGLAGVEQYF
>TRBJ2-1|TRBV4-3
CASSQMGGLGAEQFF
>TRBJ1-2|TRBV27
CASSPQGYGYTF
>TRBJ2-1|TRBV5-1
CASSGAESYNEQFF
>TRBJ1-2|TRBV29-1
CSVGAAQVDNGYTF
>TRBJ2-7|TRBV7-2
CASSLGRQRGYEQYF
>TRBJ2-1|TRBV5-4
CASSPGQGANEQFF
>TRBJ2-1|TRBV6-1
CASTLSSGTSNEQFF
>TRBJ2-1|TRBV27
CASSSFKREAYNEQFF
>TRBJ1-5|TRBV30
CAWATAGNQPQHF
>TRBJ2-3|TRBV7-3
CASSLTREDTQYF
>TRBJ2-5|TRBV10-3
CAIRSDRAQETQYF
>TRBJ2-3|TRBV5-5
CASAKGLAGRDTQYF
>TRBJ2-7|TRBV18
CASSPDRAYEQYF
>TRBJ2-2|TRBV7-9
CASSRAVDTGELFF
>TRBJ2-7|TRBV7-2
CASSLDHYEQYF
>TRBJ2-7|TRBV5-1
CASTAGGGLYEQYF
>TRBJ2-5|TRBV4-3
CASSQDILAGGMKTQYF